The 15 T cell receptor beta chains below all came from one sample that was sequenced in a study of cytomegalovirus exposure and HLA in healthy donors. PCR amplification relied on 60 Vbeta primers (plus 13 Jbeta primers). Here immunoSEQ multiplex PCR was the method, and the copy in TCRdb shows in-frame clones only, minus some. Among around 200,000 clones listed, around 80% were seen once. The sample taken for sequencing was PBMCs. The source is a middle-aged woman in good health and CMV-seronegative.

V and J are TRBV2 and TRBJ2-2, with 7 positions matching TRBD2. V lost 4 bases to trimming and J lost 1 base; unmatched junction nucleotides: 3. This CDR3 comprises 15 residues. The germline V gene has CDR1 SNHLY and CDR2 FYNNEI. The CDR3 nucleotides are TGTGCCAGCAGTGGGGGGAGGGGGAACACCGGGGAGCTGTTTTTT. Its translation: CASSGGRGNTGELFF.

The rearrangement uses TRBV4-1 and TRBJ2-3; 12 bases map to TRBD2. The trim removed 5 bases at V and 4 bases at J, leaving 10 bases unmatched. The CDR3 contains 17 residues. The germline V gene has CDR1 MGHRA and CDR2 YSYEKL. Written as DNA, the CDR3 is TGCGCCAGCAGCTTCCAACCTAGCGGGGGGGCCGCAGATACGCAGTATTTT. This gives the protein CASSFQPSGGAADTQYF.

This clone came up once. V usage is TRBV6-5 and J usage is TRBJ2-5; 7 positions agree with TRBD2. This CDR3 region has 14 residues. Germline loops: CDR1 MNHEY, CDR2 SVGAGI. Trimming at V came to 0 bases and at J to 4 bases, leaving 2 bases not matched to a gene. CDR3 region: CASSYSGGGETQYF. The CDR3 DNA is TGTGCCAGCAGTTACTCTGGGGGGGGAGAGACCCAGTACTTC.

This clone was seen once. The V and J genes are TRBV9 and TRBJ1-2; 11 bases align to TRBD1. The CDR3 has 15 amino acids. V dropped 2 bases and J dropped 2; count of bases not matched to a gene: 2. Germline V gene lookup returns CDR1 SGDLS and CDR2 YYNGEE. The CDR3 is CASSVGTGGNYGYTF. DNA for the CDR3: TGTGCCAGCAGCGTCGGGACAGGGGGGAACTATGGCTACACCTTC.

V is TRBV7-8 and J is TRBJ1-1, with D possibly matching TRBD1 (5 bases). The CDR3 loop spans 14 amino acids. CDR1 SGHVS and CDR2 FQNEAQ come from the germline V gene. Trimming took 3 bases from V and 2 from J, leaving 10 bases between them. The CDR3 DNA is TGTGCCAGCAGCTTCGGGGGATTTAACACTGAAGCTTTCTTT. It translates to CASSFGGFNTEAFF.

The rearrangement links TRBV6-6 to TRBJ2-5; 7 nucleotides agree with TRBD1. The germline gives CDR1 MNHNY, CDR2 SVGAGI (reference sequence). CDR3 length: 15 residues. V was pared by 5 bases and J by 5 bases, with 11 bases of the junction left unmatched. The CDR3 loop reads CASSGQAGQSETQYF. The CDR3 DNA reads TGTGCCAGCAGTGGACAGGCCGGGCAAAGTGAGACCCAGTACTTC.

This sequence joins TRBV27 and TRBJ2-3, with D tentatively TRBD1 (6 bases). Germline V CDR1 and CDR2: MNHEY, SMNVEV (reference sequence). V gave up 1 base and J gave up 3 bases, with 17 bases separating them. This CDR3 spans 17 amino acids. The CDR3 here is CASSLLSPTGGTDTQYF. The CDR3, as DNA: TGTGCCAGCAGTTTATTAAGCCCGACAGGCGGAACAGATACGCAGTATTTT.

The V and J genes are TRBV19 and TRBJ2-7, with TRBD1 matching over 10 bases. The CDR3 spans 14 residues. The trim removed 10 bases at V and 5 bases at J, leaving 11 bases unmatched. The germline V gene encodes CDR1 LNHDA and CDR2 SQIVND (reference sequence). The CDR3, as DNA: TGTGCCACTACGAATCCCGGGACAGGGGACGAGCAGTACTTC. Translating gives CATTNPGTGDEQYF.

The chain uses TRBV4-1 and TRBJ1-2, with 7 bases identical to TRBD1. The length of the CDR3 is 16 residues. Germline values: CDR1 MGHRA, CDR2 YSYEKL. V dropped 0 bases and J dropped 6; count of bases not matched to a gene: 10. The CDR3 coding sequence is TGCGCCAGCAGCCAAGAATGGGGAAACAGGGGTGATGGCTACACCTTC. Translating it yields CASSQEWGNRGDGYTF.

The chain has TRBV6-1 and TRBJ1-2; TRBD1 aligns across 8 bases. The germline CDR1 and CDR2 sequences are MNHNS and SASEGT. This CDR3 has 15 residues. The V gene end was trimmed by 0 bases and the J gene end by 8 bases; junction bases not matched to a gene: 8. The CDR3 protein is CASSEAGGQGYGYTF. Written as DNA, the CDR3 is TGTGCCAGCAGTGAAGCTGGAGGACAGGGCTACGGCTACACCTTC.

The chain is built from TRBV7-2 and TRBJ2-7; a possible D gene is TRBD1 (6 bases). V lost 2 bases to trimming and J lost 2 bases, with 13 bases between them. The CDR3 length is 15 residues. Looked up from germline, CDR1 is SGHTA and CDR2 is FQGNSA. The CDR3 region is CASSLIGQSTYEQYF. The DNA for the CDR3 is TGTGCCAGCAGCTTAATAGGACAGAGTACCTACGAGCAGTACTTC. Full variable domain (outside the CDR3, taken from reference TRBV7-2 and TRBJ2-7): GAGVSQSPSNKVTEKGKDVELRCDPISGHTALYWYRQSLGQGLEFLIYFQGNSAPDKSGLPSDRFSAERTGGSVSTLTIQRTQQEDSAVYLCASSLIGQSTYEQYFGPGTRLTVT.

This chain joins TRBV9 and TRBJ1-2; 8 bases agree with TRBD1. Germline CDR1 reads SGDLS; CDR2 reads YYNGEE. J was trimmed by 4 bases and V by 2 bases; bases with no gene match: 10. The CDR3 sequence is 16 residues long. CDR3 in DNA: TGTGCCAGCAGCGTGACAGGGGATCTATTCACCTATGGCTACACCTTC. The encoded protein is CASSVTGDLFTYGYTF.

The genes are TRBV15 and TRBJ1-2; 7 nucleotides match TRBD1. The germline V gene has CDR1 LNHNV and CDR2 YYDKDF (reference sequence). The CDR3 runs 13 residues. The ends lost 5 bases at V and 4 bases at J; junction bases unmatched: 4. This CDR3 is CATSPGTVYGYTF. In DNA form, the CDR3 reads TGTGCCACCAGCCCCGGGACAGTCTATGGCTACACCTTC. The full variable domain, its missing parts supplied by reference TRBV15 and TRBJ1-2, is DAMVIQNPRYQVTQFGKPVTLSCSQTLNHNVMYWYQQKSSQAPKLLFHYYDKDFNNEADTPDNFQSRRPNTSFCFLDIRSPGLGDTAMYLCATSPGTVYGYTFGSGTRLTVV.

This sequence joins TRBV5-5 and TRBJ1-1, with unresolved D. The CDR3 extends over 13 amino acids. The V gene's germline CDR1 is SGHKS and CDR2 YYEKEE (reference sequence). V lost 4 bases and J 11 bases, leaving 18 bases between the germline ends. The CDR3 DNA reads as TGTGCCAGCAGCCAGGTGTTAGAGCCTTGGGCTTTCTTT. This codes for CASSQVLEPWAFF.

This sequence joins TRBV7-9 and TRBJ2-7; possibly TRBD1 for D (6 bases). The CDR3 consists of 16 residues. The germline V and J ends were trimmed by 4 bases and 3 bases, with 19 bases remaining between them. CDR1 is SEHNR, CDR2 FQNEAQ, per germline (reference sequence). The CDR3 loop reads CASSSKGGQQGYEQYF. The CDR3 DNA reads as TGTGCCAGCAGCTCGAAAGGTGGACAGCAAGGCTACGAGCAGTACTTC.